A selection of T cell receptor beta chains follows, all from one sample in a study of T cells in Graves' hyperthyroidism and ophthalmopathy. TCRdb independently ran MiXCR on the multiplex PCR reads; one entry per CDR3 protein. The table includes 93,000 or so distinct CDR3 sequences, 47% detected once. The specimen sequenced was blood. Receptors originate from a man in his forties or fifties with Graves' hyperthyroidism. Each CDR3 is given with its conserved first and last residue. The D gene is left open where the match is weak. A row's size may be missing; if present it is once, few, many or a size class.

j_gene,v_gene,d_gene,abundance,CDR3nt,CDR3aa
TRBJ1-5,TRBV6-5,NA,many,TGTGCCAGCAGTTCCGACAGAGGTGAGCCCCAGCATTTT,CASSSDRGEPQHF
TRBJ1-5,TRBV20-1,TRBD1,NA,TGCAGTGCTAGACAAATTGGGACAGGGGGCGGTGGTCAGCCCCAGCATTTT,CSARQIGTGGGGQPQHF
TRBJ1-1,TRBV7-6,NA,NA,TGTGCCAGCAGCTCGTCCTCCGATGGTCACACTGAAGCTTTCTTT,CASSSSSDGHTEAFF
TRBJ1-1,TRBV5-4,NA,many,TGTGCCAGCAGCTGGAAGGGGGGGACTGAAGCTTTCTTT,CASSWKGGTEAFF
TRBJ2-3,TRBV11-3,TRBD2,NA,TGTGCCAGCAGCTCTTATAGCGGGAGGGGCACAGATACGCAGTATTTT,CASSSYSGRGTDTQYF
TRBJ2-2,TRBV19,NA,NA,TGTGCCAGTAGAAATCTCCGGGGGCCGGACACCGAGGAGCTGTTTTTT,CASRNLRGPDTEELFF
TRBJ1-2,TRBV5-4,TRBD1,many,TGTGCCAGCAGCATCGGACAGGGGGCATGGGGCTACACCTTC,CASSIGQGAWGYTF
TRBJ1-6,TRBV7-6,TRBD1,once,TGTGCCAGCAGCTCCGGGACAGTTGAGGGGGCCCTCCACTTT,CASSSGTVEGALHF
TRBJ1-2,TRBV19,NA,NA,TGTGCCAGTAGCATACCCCGAGGAGGGAACTATGGCTACGCCTTC,CASSIPRGGNYGYAF
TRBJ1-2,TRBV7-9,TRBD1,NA,TGTGCCAGCAGCTTTATGGGACAGGGGGCTGGCTACACCTTC,CASSFMGQGAGYTF
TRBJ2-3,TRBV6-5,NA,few,TGTGCCAGCAGAGAATACGACGGCACAGGTACGCAGTATTTT,CASREYDGTGTQYF
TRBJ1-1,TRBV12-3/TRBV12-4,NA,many,TGTGCCAGCAGGACGAGGATAGGCACTGAAGCTTTCTTT,CASRTRIGTEAFF
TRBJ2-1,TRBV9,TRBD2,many,TGTGCCAGCAGCGTCTCCTTTACCGGGACTAGCGGGAGGAGCTCCTACAATGAGCAGTTCTTC,CASSVSFTGTSGRSSYNEQFF
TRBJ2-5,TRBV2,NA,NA,TGTGCCAGCAGTGAAGGGAGGGGAACAGAGGCCCAGTACTTC,CASSEGRGTEAQYF
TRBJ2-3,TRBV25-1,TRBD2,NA,TGTGCCAGCCCAGGACTAGCGGGAGTGGATACGCAGTATTTT,CASPGLAGVDTQYF
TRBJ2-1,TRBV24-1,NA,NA,TGTGCCACCAGTGGCCTACGGAGCTCCTACAATGAGCAGTTCTTC,CATSGLRSSYNEQFF
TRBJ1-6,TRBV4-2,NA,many,TGTGCCAGCAGCCAAGAAACAGGGAATAATTCACCCCTCCACTTT,CASSQETGNNSPLHF
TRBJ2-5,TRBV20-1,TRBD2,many,TGCAGTGCTAGAGCTTGGACTAGCGGGGGAGGGGAGACCCAGTACTTC,CSARAWTSGGGETQYF
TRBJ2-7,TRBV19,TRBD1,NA,TGTGCCAGTAGTATCGCAGGGGGCCGGGGGAACGAGCAGTACTTC,CASSIAGGRGNEQYF
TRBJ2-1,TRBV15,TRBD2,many,TGTGCCACCAGCAGCAGCGGGATCTCCTACAATGAGCAGTTCTTC,CATSSSGISYNEQFF
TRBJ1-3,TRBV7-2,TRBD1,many,TGTGCCAGCAGCTTAGCTCCGGGGACAGGAATCGCCCCTGGAAACACCATATATTTT,CASSLAPGTGIAPGNTIYF
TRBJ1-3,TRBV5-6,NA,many,TGTGCCAGCAGCTTGAGGGTTTTGCTTTCTGGAAACACCATATATTTT,CASSLRVLLSGNTIYF
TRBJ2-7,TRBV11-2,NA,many,TGTGCCAGCAGCTTCACAGGGCCAAGCTCCTACGAGCAGTACTTC,CASSFTGPSSYEQYF
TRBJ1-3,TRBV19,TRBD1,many,TGTGCCAGTAGTGCCCCGGGACAGGGAGTTGGAAACACCATATATTTT,CASSAPGQGVGNTIYF
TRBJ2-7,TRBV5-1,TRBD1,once,TGCGCCAGCAGCATTGGACAGGGGTTCTACGAGCAGTACTTC,CASSIGQGFYEQYF
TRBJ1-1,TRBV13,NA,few,TGTGCCAGCAGCTCCCACGGGGGCAACACTGAAGCTTTCTTT,CASSSHGGNTEAFF
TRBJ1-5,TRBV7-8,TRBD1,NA,TGTGCCAGCAGCGCCCGGGACAGGGAGTCCAATCAGCCCCAGCATTTT,CASSARDRESNQPQHF
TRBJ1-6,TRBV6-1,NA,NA,TGTGCCAGCAGTGTCGGACGTTCACCCCTCCACTTT,CASSVGRSPLHF
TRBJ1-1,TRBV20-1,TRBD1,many,TGCAGTGCTAGAGGAGGGACAGGGGGCGTAACTGAAGCTTTCTTT,CSARGGTGGVTEAFF
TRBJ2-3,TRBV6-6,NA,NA,TGTGCCAGCAGTTACTCGCAGGAGGTGGGTCCAGATACGCAGGATTTT,CASSYSQEVGPDTQDF
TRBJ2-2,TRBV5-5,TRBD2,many,TGTGCCAGCAGTGGACTAGCGAGATCTAACACCGGGGAGCTGTTTTTT,CASSGLARSNTGELFF
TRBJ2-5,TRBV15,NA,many,TGTGCCACCAGCAGAGTAGATCTAAACGGTGAGACCCAGTACTTC,CATSRVDLNGETQYF
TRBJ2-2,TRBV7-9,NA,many,TGTGCCAGCAGCTTAGGGGAGCTGTTTTTT,CASSLGELFF
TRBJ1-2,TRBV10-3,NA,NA,TGTGCCATCAGTGAAGGAGGGATCACCTATGGCTACACCTTC,CAISEGGITYGYTF
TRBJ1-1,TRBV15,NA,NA,TGTGCCACCAGCGGCGGGACTGAAGCTTTCTTT,CATSGGTEAFF
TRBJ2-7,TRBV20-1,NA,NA,TGCAGTGCTAGGGGGGCTAGGAACTACGAGCAGTACTTC,CSARGARNYEQYF
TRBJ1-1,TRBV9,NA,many,TGTGCCAGCAGCGTAGCAGGGGTGAGGAACACTGAAGCTTTCTTT,CASSVAGVRNTEAFF
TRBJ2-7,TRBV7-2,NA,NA,TGTGCCGGCAGCTTGTACGTAGCGGATCCCTACGAGCAGTACTTC,CAGSLYVADPYEQYF
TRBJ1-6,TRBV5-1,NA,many,TGCGCCAGCAGCTTGGGTAGTAGTCAGGGTTCACCCCTCCACTTT,CASSLGSSQGSPLHF
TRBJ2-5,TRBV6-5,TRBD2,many,TGTGCCAGCAGTTGGTGGCTAGCGGGAGGGGAGACCCAGTACTTC,CASSWWLAGGETQYF
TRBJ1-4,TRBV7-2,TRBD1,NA,TGTGCCAGCAGCCCAAGACAGGGGGAGCTTAATGAAAAACTGTTTTTT,CASSPRQGELNEKLFF
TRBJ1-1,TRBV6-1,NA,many,TGTGCCAGCAGTGAACCAGGGCACACTGAAGCTTTCTTT,CASSEPGHTEAFF
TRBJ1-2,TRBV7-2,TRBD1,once,TGTGCCAGCAGCACCAGGGAGGGACAGGGGGCTGATGGCTACACCTTC,CASSTREGQGADGYTF
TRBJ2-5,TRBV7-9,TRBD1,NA,TGTGCCAGCAGCTTAGGGGACAGGAGCTCCTACAATGAGCAGTACTTC,CASSLGDRSSYNEQYF
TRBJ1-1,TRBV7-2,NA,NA,TGTGCCAGCAGCTTAGCTACGTTCTCCGGATACAACACTGAAGCTTTCTTT,CASSLATFSGYNTEAFF
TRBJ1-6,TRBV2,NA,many,TGTGCCAGCAGTGAGAGCTTTAATTCACCCCTCCACTTT,CASSESFNSPLHF
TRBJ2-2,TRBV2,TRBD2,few,TGTGCCAGCAGCCAATCCTCGCTAGCGGGAGCGACGGGGGAGCTGTTTTTT,CASSQSSLAGATGELFF
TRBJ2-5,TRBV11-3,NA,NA,TGTGCCAGCGGCGGGTCAGGGGCAGGAGAGACCCAGTACTTC,CASGGSGAGETQYF
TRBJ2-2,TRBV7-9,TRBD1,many,TGTGCCAGCAGCCGTACAGGGGGCCGGAGCACCGGGGAGCTGTTTTTT,CASSRTGGRSTGELFF
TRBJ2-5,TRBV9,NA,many,TGTGCCAGCAATAGGGGGGAGGAGACCCAGTACTTC,CASNRGEETQYF
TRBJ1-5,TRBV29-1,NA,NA,TGCAGCGTTGAATTTGTGGGGCCTACGTATAGCAATCAGCCCCAGCATTTT,CSVEFVGPTYSNQPQHF